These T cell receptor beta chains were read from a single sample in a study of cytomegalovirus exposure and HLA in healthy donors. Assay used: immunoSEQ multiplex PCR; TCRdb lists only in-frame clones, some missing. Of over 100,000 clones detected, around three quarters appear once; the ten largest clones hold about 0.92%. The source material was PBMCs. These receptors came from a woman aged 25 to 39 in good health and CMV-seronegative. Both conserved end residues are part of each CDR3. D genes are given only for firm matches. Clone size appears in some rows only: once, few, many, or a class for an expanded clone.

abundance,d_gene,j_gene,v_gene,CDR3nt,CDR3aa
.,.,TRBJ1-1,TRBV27,TGTGCCAGCAGGCGCGGGGTTCAGCATACTGAAGCTTTCTTT,CASRRGVQHTEAFF
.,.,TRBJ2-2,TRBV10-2,TGCGCCAGCAGTGATTTACTGGCCGGGGAGCTGTTTTTT,CASSDLLAGELFF
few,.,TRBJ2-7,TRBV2,TGTGCCAGCAGTGAAGGCGGGGGCTTCTACGAGCAGTACTTC,CASSEGGGFYEQYF
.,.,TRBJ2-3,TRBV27,TGTGCCAGCACCCACAATCCCACAGATACGCAGTATTTT,CASTHNPTDTQYF
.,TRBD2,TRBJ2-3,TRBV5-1,TGCGCCAGCAGCTTGGGTCCCAGCGGGAGAGTGGGAGATACGCAGTATTTT,CASSLGPSGRVGDTQYF
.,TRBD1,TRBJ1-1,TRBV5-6,TGTGCCAGCAGCCTACCAGGGACAGGGGCTATGGGCACTGAAGCTTTCTTT,CASSLPGTGAMGTEAFF
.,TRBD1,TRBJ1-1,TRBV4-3,TGCGCCAGCAGCCAACCCGACAGGGCCAACACTGAAGCTTTCTTT,CASSQPDRANTEAFF
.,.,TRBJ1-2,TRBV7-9,TGTGCCAGCAGCTTGCGGGTCTCCTATGGCTACACCTTC,CASSLRVSYGYTF
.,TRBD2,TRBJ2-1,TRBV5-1,TGCGCCAGCAGCCTCGGGACTACCGACAATGAGCAGTTCTTC,CASSLGTTDNEQFF
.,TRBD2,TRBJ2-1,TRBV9,TGTGCCAGCAGCCCCAGTCAAGCGGGGGGCCGGTTAGGTGAGCAGTTCTTC,CASSPSQAGGRLGEQFF
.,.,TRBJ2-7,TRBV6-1,TGTGCCAGCAGGCCCGACCCCGGGATCACCTACGAGCAGTACTTC,CASRPDPGITYEQYF
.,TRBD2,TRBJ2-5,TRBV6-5,TGTGCCAGCAGGCATACTCTAGCGGGACTAGGAGCCCAGTACTTC,CASRHTLAGLGAQYF
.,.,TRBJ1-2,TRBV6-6,TGTGCCAGCAATCTGGACAGAAACTATGGCTACACCTTC,CASNLDRNYGYTF
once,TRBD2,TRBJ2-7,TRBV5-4,TGTGCCAGCAGCTTGGGTCTAGCGGGCCCGCCCACCTACGAGCAGTACTTC,CASSLGLAGPPTYEQYF
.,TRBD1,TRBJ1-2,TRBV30,TGTGCCTGGAGTGTACTCCGGACAGGGGGCTATGGCTACACCTTC,CAWSVLRTGGYGYTF
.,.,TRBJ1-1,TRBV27,TGTGCCAGCAGTTTCAGTTTCAAGACAGGTGGGATCACTGAAGCTTTCTTT,CASSFSFKTGGITEAFF
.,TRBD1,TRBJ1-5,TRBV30,TGTGCCTGGAGTGTACCAGATTGGACAGGGATCATTCAGCCCCAGCATTTT,CAWSVPDWTGIIQPQHF
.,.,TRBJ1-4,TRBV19,TGTGCCAGTAGTTGGGGGGACTATGAAAAACTGTTTTTT,CASSWGDYEKLFF
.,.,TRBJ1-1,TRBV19,TGTGCCAGTAGTTCGCCTTCGAAGACACCCTACACTGAAGCTTTCTTT,CASSSPSKTPYTEAFF
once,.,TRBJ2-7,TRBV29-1,TGCAGCGTTGAAGATAATAGGAGCTCCTACGAGCAGTACTTC,CSVEDNRSSYEQYF
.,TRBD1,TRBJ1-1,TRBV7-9,TGTGCCAGCAGCTGGGAGTTAGACAGGGACGATATGAACACTGAAGCTTTCTTT,CASSWELDRDDMNTEAFF
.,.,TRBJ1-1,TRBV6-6,TGTGCCAGCAGGACAGGTGACACTGAAGCTTTCTTT,CASRTGDTEAFF
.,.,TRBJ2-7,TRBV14,TGTGCCAGCAGCTGGACAGTACACGAGCAGTACTTC,CASSWTVHEQYF
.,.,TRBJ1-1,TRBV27,TGTGCCAGCAGTCCACGGGAGAACACTGAAGCTTTCTTT,CASSPRENTEAFF
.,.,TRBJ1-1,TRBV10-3,TGTGCCATCAGTAACTCCCTTATCTACACTGAAGCTTTCTTT,CAISNSLIYTEAFF
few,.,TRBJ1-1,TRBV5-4,TGTGCCAGCAGCTTCGGTGAGGTCTGGGACACTGAAGCTTTCTTT,CASSFGEVWDTEAFF
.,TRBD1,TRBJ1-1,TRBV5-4,TGTGCCAGCAGCCTAGAGGGGGCGAGGCACACTGAAGCTTTCTTT,CASSLEGARHTEAFF
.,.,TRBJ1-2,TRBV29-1,TGCAGCGTTGACAAGGGGCTAAACTATGGCTACACCTTC,CSVDKGLNYGYTF
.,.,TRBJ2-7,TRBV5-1,TGCGCCAGCAGCTTGGAGGAGGGCCGGGACGAGCAGTACTTC,CASSLEEGRDEQYF
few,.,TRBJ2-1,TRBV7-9,TGTGCCAGCAGCTTAACGGCGGGCTCCTACAATGAGCAGTTCTTC,CASSLTAGSYNEQFF
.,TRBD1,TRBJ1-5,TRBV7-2,TGTGCCAGCAGTAAGGGACAGGGGCATCAGCCCCAGCATTTT,CASSKGQGHQPQHF